The clone carrying this T cell receptor beta chain was seen a few times. Its specificity is unknown. This specimen comes from a study of OX40 agonist ivuxolimab in advanced cancers. Study in general: It was ivuxolimab, an agonistic anti-OX40 (CD134) antibody, that patients were treated with. Participants averaged approximately 65 years of age (range roughly 23 to 90) and were under 90% male. Partial responses were recorded for three patients, including one with hepatocellular carcinoma and two with cutaneous melanoma. Study-level results: Clonal expansion from baseline to week 6 occurred in both CD4+ and CD8+ T cells.

Profiled with immunoSEQ multiplex PCR; TCRdb holds only in-frame clones, not every one. This sample has roughly 29,000 clones, with around 85% found just once. The clonotype was recovered from an adult with an advanced solid tumor such as melanoma, head and neck, liver or kidney cancer. Sequenced material: CD4+ or CD8+ T cells sorted from blood, taken in a trial of the OX40 agonist ivuxolimab.

The DNA of the CDR3 is TGTGCCAGCGGTAGGTACGATGAGCAGTTCTTC. Translating gives CASGRYDEQFF. The chain recombines TRBV6-6 with TRBJ2-1, with D unresolved. V lost 8 bases and J lost 8, with 10 bases in between. Germline lookup yields CDR1 MNHNY and CDR2 SVGAGI (reference sequence). This CDR3 has 11 residues.